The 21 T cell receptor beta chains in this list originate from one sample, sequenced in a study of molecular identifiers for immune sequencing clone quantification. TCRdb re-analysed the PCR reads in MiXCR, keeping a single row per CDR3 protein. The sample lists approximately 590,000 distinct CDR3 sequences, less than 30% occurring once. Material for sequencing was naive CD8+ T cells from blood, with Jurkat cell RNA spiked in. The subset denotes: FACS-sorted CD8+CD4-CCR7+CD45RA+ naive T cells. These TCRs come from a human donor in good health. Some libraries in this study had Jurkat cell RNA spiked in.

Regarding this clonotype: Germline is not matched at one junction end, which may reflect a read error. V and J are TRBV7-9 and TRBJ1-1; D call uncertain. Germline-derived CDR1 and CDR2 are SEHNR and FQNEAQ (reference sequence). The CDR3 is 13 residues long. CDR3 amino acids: CAISYNRNTEAFF. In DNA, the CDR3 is TGTGCCATCAGCTATAACCGTAACACTGAAGCTTTCTTT.

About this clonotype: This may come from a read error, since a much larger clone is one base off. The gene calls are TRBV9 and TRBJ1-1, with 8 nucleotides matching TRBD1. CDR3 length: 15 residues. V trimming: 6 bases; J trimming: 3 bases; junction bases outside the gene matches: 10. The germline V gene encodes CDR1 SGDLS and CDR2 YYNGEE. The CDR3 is CASTETGDMDTEAFF. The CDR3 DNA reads TGTGCCAGCACCGAGACAGGGGACATGGACACTGAAGCTTTCTTT.

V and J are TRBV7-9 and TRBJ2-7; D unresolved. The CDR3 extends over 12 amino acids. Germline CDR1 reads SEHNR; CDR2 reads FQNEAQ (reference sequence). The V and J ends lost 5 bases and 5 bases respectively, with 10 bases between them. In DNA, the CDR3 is TGTGCCAGCAGCCGAGACCTGGACGAGCAGTACTTC. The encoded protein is CASSRDLDEQYF. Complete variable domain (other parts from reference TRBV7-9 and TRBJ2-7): DTGVSQNPRHKITKRGQNVTFRCDPISEHNRLYWYRQTLGQGPEFLTYFQNEAQLEKSRLLSDRFSAERPKGSFSTLEIQRTEQGDSAMYLCASSRDLDEQYFGPGTRLTVT.

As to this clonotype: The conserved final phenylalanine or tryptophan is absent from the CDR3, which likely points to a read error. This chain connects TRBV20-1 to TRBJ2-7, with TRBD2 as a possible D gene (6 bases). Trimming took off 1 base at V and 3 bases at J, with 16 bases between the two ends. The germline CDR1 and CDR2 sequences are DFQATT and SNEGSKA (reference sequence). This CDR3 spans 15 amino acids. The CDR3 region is CSARGLGLPNYEQYC. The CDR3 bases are TGCAGTGCTAGAGGCCTGGGACTTCCCAACTACGAGCAGTACTGC.

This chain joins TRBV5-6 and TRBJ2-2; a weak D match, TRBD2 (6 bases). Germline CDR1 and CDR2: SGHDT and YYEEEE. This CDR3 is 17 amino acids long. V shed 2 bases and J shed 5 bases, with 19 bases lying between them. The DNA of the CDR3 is TGTGCCAGCAGCTTAAGATCGGCGGGATTGTGGACCGGGGAGCTGTTTTTT. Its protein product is CASSLRSAGLWTGELFF. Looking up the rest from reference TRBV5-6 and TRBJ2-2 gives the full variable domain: DAGVTQSPTHLIKTRGQQVTLRCSPKSGHDTVSWYQQALGQGPQFIFQYYEEEERQRGNFPDRFSGHQFPNYSSELNVNALLLGDSALYLCASSLRSAGLWTGELFFGEGSRLTVL.

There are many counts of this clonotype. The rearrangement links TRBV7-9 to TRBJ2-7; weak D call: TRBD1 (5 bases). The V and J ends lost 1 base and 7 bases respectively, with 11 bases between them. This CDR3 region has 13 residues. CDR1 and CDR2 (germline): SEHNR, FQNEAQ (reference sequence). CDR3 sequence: CASSLGENREQYF. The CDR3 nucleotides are TGTGCCAGCAGCTTAGGGGAAAACAGGGAGCAGTACTTC. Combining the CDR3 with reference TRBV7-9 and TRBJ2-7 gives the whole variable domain DTGVSQNPRHKITKRGQNVTFRCDPISEHNRLYWYRQTLGQGPEFLTYFQNEAQLEKSRLLSDRFSAERPKGSFSTLEIQRTEQGDSAMYLCASSLGENREQYFGPGTRLTVT.

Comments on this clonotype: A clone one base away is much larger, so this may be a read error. CDR3 nucleotides: TGCGCCAGCAGCCAAGTTCAGGGGGCAGATTCACCCCCCCACTTT. This sequence encodes CASSQVQGADSPPHF. The chain recombines TRBV4-1 with TRBJ1-6, with 8 bases lining up with TRBD1. The germline CDR1 and CDR2 sequences are MGHRA and YSYEKL. This CDR3 spans 15 amino acids.

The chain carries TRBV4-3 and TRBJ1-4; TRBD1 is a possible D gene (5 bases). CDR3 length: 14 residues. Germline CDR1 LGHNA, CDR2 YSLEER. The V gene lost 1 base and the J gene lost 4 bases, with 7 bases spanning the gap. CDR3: CASSQGQLNEKLFF. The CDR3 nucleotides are TGCGCCAGCAGCCAAGGACAGCTTAATGAAAAACTGTTTTTT.

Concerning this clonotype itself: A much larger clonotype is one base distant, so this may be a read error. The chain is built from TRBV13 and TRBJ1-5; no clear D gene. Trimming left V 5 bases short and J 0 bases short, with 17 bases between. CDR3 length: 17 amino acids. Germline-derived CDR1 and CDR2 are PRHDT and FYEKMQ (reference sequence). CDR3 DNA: TGTGCCAGCAGCCCCAAACTGAGACCAGATAGCAATCAGCCCCAGCATTTT. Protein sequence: CASSPKLRPDSNQPQHF.

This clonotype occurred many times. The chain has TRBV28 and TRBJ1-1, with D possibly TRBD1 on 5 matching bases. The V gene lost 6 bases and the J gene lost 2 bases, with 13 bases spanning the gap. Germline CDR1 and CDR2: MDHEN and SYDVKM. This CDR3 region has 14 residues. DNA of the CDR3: TGTGCCAGCAGCCCGCCTGGGGGAAACACTGAAGCTTTCTTT. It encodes CASSPPGGNTEAFF.

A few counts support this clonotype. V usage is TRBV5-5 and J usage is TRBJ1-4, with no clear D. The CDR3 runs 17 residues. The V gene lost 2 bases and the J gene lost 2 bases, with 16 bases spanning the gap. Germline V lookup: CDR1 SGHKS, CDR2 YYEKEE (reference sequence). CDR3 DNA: TGTGCCAGCAGCTTTCTCCCGTCGGCCGCCACTAATGAAAAACTGTTTTTT. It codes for CASSFLPSAATNEKLFF.

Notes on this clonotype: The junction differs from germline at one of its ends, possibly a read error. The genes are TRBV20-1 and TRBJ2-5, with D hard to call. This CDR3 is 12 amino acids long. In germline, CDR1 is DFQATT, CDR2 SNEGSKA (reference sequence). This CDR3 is CGAHLTQETQYF. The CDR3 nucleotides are TGCGGTGCCCACCTTACACAAGAGACCCAGTACTTC.

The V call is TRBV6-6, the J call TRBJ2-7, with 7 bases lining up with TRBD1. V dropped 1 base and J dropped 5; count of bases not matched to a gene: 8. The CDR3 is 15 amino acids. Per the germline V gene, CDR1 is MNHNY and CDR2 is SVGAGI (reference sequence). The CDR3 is CASSYYTTGSHEQYF. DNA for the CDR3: TGTGCCAGCAGTTACTACACGACAGGGTCCCACGAGCAGTACTTC.

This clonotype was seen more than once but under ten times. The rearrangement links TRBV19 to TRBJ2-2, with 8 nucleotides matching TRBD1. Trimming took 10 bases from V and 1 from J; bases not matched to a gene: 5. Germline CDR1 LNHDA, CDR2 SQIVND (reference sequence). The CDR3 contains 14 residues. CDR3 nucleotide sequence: TGTGCCACCCTAGACAGGGGGAACACCGGGGAGCTGTTTTTT. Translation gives CATLDRGNTGELFF.

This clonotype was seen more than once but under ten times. The CDR3 nucleotides are TGTGCCTGGAGTGATATGGAGACCCAGTACTTC. Its translation is CAWSDMETQYF. The genes are TRBV30 and TRBJ2-5; D not resolved. In germline, CDR1 is GTSNPN, CDR2 SVGIG (reference sequence). Trimming left V 1 base short and J 5 bases short, with 5 bases between. The CDR3 is 11 amino acids.

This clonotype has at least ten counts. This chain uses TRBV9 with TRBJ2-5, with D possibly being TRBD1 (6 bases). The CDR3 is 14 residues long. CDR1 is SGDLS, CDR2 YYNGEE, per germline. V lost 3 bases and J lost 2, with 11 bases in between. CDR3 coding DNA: TGTGCCAGCAGCGCCAATGGACAGCAAGAGACCCAGTACTTC. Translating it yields CASSANGQQETQYF.

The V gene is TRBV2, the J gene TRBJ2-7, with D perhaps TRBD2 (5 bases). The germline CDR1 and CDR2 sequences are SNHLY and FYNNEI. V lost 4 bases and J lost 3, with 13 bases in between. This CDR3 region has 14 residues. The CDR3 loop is CASSGGSSVYEQYF. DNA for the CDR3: TGTGCCAGCAGTGGTGGGAGTTCGGTCTACGAGCAGTACTTC.

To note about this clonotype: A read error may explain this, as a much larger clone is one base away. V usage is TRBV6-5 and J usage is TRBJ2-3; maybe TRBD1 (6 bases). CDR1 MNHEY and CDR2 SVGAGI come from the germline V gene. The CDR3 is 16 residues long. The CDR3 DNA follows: TGTGCCAGCAGTTATTTAGGGGGTGATGGTACAGATATGCAGTATTTT. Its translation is CASSYLGGDGTDMQYF.

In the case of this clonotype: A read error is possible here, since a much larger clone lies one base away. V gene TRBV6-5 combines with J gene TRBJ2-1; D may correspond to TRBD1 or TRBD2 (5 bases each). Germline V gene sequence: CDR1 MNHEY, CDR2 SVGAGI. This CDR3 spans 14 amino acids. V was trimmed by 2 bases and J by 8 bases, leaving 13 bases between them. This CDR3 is CASSYRGGRHEQFF. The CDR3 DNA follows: TGTGCCAGCAGTTACCGGGGCGGACGCCATGAGCAGTTCTTC.

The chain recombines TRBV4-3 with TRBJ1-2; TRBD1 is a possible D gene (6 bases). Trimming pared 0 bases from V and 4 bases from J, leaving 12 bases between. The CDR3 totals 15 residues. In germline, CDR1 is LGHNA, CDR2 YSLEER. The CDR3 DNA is TGCGCCAGCAGCCAAGATCGGCAGGGGAGCTATGGCTACACCTTC. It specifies CASSQDRQGSYGYTF.

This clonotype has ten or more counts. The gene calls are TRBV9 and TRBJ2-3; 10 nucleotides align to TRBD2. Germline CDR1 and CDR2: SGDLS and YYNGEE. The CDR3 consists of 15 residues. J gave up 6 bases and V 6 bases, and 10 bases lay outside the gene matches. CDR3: CASNPSVAGGDTQYF. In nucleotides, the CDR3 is TGTGCCAGCAACCCCTCGGTAGCGGGAGGCGATACGCAGTATTTT.